The T cell receptor (beta chain) under discussion was sequenced for a study of OX40 agonist ivuxolimab in advanced cancers. Some background on the complete study: Ivuxolimab, which targeted the costimulatory receptor OX40 (CD134), was an agonistic, fully human IgG2 monoclonal antibody. Intravenous ivuxolimab was administered to patients every 2 weeks at six dose levels: 0.01, 0.1, 0.3, 1.5, 3 and 10 mg/kg. Among the roughly 52 dose-escalation patients, roughly 20 had hepatocellular carcinoma, approximately 15 melanoma, 9 renal cell carcinoma and 9 head and neck cancer. A male proportion of 82.7% and a mean age of 60 years, ranging from about 20 to 79, were recorded for the dose-escalation cohort. Prior anti-PD-1, anti-PD-L1 or anti-CTLA-4 therapy was permitted, and checkpoint inhibitors had been received by less than 45% of dose-escalation patients. Partial responses were achieved by three dose-escalation patients, of whom one had hepatocellular carcinoma and two had cutaneous melanoma. The point of sequencing TCRbeta in the periphery was to test whether ivuxolimab changed TCR sequence diversity and drove clonal T-cell expansion. The paper describes the monotherapy dose-escalation part (N of about 52 patients) of the phase I trial of ivuxolimab.

What the research found in general, with its limitations: Which antigens the clonally expanded peripheral T cells were specific for was not determined. Low levels of normalized T-cell clonal expansion were also shown by some nonresponding patients. After ivuxolimab, more expanded clones were found on average in CD8+ T cells than in CD4+ T cells. In partial responders in the 0.1-3.0 mg/kg groups, normalized peripheral clonal expansion was found to be among the lowest, especially among CD8+ T cells. At doses of 0.1 to 3.0 mg/kg, clonal expansion of both CD4+ and CD8+ blood T cells was observed from baseline to week 6.

V drops 1 base and J drops 0 bases, leaving 13 bases in between. Based on the germline V gene, the CDR1 and CDR2 sequences are SQVTM and ANQGSEA. The CDR3 spans 15 residues, from the cysteine through the phenylalanine. The entry retains the CDR3 DNA only, 45 bases that are in frame from base 1. To sequence the TCRbeta CDR3 region, genomic DNA was isolated from the sorted cells. The immunoSEQ Assay was used to sequence the TCRbeta CDR3 regions. The source is immuneACCESS, and TCRdb retained only in-frame sequences with V and J called. Part of the clones is not carried over; for the studies checked, unresolved V genes explain less than half of this, and the remainder is unexplained. This sample lists around 90,000 clones; roughly 84% were detected once. The ten largest account for approximately 0.29% of the sample. The trial excluded patients who had a history of autoimmune disease or were on systemic immunosuppression. In every dose cohort, peripheral blood was drawn for TCR sequencing at baseline, cycle 4 day 1, and cycle 7 day 1. The samples were taken from a phase I, first-in-human, multicenter, open-label dose-escalation trial of ivuxolimab. The trial enrolled adults with locally advanced or metastatic head and neck squamous cell, hepatocellular, melanoma or renal cell carcinoma. Before TCR sequencing, CD4+ T cells and CD8+ T cells were sorted from peripheral blood as separate populations.

About this clone: Its antigen remains unidentified. Per-nucleotide qualities are absent, and no much larger clonotype sits a single base away.

The sample consisted of CD4+ or CD8+ T cells sorted from blood, taken in a trial of the OX40 agonist ivuxolimab. The V and J segments used are TRBV29-1 and TRBJ2-7; confidence is insufficient to name the D gene. The sequence derives from an adult with an advanced solid tumor such as melanoma, head and neck, liver or kidney cancer. The DNA is as follows: TGCAGCGTTGAAGGCCCGGGCATTTCCTCCTACGAGCAGTACTTC. Translated, it reads CSVEGPGISSYEQYF.